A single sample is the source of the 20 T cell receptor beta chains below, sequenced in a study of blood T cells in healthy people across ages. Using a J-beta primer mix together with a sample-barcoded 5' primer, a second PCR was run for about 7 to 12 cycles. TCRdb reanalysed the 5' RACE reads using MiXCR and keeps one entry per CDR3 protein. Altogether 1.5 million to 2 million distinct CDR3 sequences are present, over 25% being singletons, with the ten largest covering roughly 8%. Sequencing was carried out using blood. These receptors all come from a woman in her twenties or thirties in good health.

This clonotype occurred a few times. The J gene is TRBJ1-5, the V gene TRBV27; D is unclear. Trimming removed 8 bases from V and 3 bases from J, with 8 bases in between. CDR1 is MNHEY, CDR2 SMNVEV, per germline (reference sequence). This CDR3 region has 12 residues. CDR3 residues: CASRGYNQPQHF. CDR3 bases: TGTGCCAGCCGAGGTTACAATCAGCCCCAGCATTTT.

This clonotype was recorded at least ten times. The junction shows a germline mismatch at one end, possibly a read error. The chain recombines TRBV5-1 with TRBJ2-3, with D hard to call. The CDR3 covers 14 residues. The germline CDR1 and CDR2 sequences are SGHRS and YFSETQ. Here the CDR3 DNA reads TGTGCCAGCAGCTTAGACCCTAGCACAGATACGCAGTATTTT. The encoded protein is CASSLDPSTDTQYF.

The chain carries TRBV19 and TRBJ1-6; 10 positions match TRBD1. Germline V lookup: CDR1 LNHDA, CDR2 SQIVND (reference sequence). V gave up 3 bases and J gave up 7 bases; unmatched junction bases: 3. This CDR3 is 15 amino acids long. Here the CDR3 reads CASSMDRGYNSPLHF. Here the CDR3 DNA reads TGTGCCAGTAGTATGGACAGGGGGTACAATTCACCCCTCCACTTT.

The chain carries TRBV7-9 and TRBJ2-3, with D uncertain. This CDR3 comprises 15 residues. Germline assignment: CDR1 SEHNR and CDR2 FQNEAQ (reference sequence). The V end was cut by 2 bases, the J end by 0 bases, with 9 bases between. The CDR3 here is CASSLSMTSTDTQYF. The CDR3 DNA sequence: TGTGCCAGCAGCTTATCCATGACTAGCACAGATACGCAGTATTTT.

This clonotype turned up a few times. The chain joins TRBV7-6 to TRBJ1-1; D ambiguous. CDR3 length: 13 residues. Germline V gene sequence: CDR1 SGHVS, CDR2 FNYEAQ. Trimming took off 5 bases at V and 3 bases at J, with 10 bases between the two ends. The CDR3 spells CASSPKWDTEAFF. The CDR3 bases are TGTGCCAGCAGCCCGAAATGGGACACTGAAGCTTTCTTT. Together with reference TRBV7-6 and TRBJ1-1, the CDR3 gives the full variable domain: GAGVSQSPRYKVTKRGQDVALRCDPISGHVSLYWYRQALGQGPEFLTYFNYEAQQDKSGLPNDRFSAERPEGSISTLTIQRTEQRDSAMYRCASSPKWDTEAFFGQGTRLTVV.

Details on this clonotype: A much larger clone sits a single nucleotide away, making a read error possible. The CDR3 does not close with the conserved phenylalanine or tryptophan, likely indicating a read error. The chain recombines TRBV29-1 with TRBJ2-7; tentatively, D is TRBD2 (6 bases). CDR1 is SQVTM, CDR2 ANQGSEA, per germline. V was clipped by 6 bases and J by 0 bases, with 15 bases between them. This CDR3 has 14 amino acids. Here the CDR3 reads CSVAGPISSYEQYC. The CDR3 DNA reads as TGCAGCGTCGCGGGACCTATCAGCTCCTACGAGCAGTACTGC.

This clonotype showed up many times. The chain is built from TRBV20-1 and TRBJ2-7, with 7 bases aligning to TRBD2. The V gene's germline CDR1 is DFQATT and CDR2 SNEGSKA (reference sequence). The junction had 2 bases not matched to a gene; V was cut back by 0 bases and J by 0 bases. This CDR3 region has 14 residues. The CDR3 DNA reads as TGCAGTGCTAGAGATCCTAGCGGCTCCTACGAGCAGTACTTC. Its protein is CSARDPSGSYEQYF.

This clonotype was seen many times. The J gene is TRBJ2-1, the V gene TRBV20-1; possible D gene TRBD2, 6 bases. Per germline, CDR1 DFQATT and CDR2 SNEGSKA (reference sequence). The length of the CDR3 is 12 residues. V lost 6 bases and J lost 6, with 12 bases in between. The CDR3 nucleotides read TGCAGTGCCGTAGCGGAGCGCAATGAGCAGTTCTTC. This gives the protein CSAVAERNEQFF.

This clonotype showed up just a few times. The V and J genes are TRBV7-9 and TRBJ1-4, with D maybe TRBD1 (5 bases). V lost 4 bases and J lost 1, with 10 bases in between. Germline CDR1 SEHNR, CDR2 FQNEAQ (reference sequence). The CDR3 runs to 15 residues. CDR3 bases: TGTGCCAGCAGCTCAAGGGGAGGAACTAATGAAAAACTGTTTTTT. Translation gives CASSSRGGTNEKLFF.

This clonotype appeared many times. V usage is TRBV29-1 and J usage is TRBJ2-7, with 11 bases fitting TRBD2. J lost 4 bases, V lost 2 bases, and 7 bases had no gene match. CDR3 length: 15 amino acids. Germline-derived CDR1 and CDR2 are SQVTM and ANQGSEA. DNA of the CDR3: TGCAGCGTTGAATCGGCTAGCGGGAGGATTTACGAGCAGTACTTC. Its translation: CSVESASGRIYEQYF.

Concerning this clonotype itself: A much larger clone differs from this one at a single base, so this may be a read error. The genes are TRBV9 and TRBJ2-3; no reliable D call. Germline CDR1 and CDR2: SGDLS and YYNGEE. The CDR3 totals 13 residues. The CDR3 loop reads CASGVDGKDTQYF. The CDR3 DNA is TGTGCCAGCGGCGTAGACGGTAAAGATACGCAGTATTTT. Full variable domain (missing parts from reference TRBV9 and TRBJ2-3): DSGVTQTPKHLITATGQRVTLRCSPRSGDLSVYWYQQSLDQGLQFLIQYYNGEERAKGNILERFSAQQFPDLHSELNLSSLELGDSALYFCASGVDGKDTQYFGPGTRLTVL.

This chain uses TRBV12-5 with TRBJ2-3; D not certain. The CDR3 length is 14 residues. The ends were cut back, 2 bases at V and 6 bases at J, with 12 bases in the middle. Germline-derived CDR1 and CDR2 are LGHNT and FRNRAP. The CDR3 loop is CASGLSPRVDTQYF. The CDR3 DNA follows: TGTGCTAGTGGTTTGTCACCAAGGGTGGATACGCAGTATTTT.

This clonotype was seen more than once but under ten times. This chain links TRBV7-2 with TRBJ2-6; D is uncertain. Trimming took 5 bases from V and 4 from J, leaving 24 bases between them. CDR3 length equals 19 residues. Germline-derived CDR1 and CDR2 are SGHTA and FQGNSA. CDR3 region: CASSPTQWAAPRGANVLTF. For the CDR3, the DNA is TGTGCCAGCAGCCCCACCCAGTGGGCCGCCCCTCGGGGGGCCAACGTCCTGACTTTC.

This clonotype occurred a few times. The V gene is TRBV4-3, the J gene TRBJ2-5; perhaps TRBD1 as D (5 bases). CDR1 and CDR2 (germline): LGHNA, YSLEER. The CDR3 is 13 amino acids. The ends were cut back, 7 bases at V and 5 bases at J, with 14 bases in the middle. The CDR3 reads CASNQDIRETQYF. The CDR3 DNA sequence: TGCGCCAGCAACCAGGACATCCGGGAGACCCAGTACTTC.

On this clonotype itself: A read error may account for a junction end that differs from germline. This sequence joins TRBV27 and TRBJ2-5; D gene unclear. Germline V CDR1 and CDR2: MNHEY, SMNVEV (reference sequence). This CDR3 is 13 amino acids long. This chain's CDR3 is CAGRGAAQETQYF. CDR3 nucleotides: TGTGCCGGCAGAGGAGCAGCTCAAGAGACCCAGTACTTC.

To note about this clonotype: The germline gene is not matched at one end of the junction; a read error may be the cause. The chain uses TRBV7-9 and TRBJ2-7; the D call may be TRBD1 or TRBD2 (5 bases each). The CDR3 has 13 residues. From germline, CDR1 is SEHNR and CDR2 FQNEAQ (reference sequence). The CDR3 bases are TGTACCAGCAGAAAGGGGAGCTCCTACGAGCAGTACTTC. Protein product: CTSRKGSSYEQYF.

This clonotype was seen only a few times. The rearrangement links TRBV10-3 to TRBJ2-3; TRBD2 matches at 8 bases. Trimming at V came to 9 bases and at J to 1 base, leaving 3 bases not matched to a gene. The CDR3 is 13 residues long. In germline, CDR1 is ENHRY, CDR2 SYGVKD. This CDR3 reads CAIFSGGTDTQYF. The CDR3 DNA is TGTGCCATATTTAGCGGGGGCACAGATACGCAGTATTTT.

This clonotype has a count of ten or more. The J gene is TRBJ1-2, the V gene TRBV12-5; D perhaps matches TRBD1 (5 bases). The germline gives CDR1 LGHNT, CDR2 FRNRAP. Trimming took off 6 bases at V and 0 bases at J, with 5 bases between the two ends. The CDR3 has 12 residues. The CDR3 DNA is TGTGCTAGTGGACAGGCTAACTATGGCTACACCTTC. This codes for CASGQANYGYTF.

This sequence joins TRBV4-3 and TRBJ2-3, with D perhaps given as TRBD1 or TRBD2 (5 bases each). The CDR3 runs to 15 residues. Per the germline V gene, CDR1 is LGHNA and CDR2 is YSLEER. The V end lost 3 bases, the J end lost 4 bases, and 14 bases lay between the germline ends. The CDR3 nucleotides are TGCGCCAGCAGCCAGAACCCCGGGGACCCAGATACGCAGTATTTT. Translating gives CASSQNPGDPDTQYF.

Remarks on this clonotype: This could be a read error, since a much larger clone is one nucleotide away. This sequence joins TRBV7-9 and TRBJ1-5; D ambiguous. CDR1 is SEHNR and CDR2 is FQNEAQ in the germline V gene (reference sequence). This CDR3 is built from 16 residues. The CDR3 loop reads CAGSLANGGPDQPQHF. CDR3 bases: TGTGCCGGCAGCTTAGCGAATGGTGGACCCGATCAGCCCCAGCATTTT.